The 3 T cell receptor beta chains below all came from one sample that was sequenced in a study of blood T cell repertoires in COVID-19 (TCRdb year 2020). Library method: the immunoSEQ multiplex PCR assay. What TCRdb holds here is the immuneACCESS table cut down to in-frame rearrangements. Part of the clones is not present; checked against another copy, under half of the missing clones reflect an unresolved V gene, and the others are unexplained. The sample records roughly 240,000 clones, 86% of which are singletons. Jointly, the top ten make up 2% to 2.5% of the sample. The sample comprised PBMCs or T cells enriched from blood (not recorded which). These receptors all stem from a woman aged 45-65 years who had recovered from COVID-19.

Details on this clone: Germline is not matched at one junction end, which may reflect a read error. This chain uses TRBV6-4 with TRBJ2-7, with 8 positions matching TRBD1. Germline V CDR1 and CDR2: MRHNA, SNTAGT. The CDR3 has 14 residues. The CDR3 nucleotides are TGTGCCAGCAGTGACTCGCCAGGGGGCTTTCTTAGTGACTTC. Protein sequence: CASSDSPGGFLSDF.

The rearrangement links TRBV29-1 to TRBJ1-1; D is perhaps TRBD1 (6 bases). V shed 5 bases and J shed 4 bases, with 11 bases lying between them. Germline V gene data show CDR1 as SQVTM and CDR2 as ANQGSEA. The CDR3 consists of 12 residues. CDR3: CSVQGLGTEAFF. The CDR3 region has the DNA TGCAGCGTTCAGGGGTTGGGCACTGAAGCTTTCTTT.

The chain is built from TRBV5-8 and TRBJ1-4, with a weak D call TRBD1 (6 bases). The V gene lost 4 bases and the J gene lost 1 base, with 11 bases spanning the gap. CDR1 SGHTS and CDR2 YDEGEE come from the germline V gene. This CDR3 region has 15 residues. The CDR3 DNA is TGTGCCAGCAGCCCAAGGACAGTAACTAATGAAAAACTGTTTTTT. Protein product: CASSPRTVTNEKLFF.